This T cell receptor beta chain was recorded in a study of T cell changes during pregnancy in multiple sclerosis. Profiling relied on immunoSEQ multiplex PCR, and the TCRdb table lists in-frame clones only, not all of them. Here the sample spans 77,000 or so clones, roughly 95% being singletons. V lost 6 bases and J lost 4; bases outside the gene matches: 10. CDR3 length: 15 residues. Germline V gives CDR1 MNHNY, CDR2 SVGAGI (reference sequence). The specimen comprised peripheral blood, sampled in the second trimester of pregnancy. This chain links TRBV6-6 with TRBJ2-5; 8 positions agree with TRBD1. This receptor was taken from a female donor in good health, enrolled as a control in a pregnancy study. The CDR3, as DNA: TGTGCCAGCAGCCACGGGCAGGGGGCGGGAGAGACCCAGTACTTC. Amino acid sequence: CASSHGQGAGETQYF.